Shown below are 24 T cell receptor beta chains from a single sample sequenced in a study of T-cell reconstitution after alpha-beta-depleted transplantation in children. A TCRbeta library incorporating unique molecular identifiers was prepared. TCRdb reprocessed the PCR reads via MiXCR and lists one record per CDR3 protein. The top ten clones hold 2% to 2.5% of a sample with hundreds of thousands of distinct CDR3 sequences, 30% to 35% of them seen once. Sequenced material: PBMCs from the stem cell graft donor, taken from the stem cell graft. Every receptor here comes from a human donor who donated a stem cell graft to a child with aplastic anemia.

The chain recombines TRBV11-1 with TRBJ2-1; 12 positions agree with TRBD2. The CDR3 is 18 amino acids. V shed 3 bases and J 0 bases; nucleotides not matched to a gene: 6. CDR1 is SGHAT and CDR2 is FQDESV in the germline V gene (reference sequence). The DNA for the CDR3 is TGTGCCAGCAGCTTGGGGACTAGCGGGTTACTCTCCTACAATGAGCAGTTCTTC. Amino acid sequence: CASSLGTSGLLSYNEQFF. Full variable domain (outside the CDR3, taken from reference TRBV11-1 and TRBJ2-1): EAEVAQSPRYKITEKSQAVAFWCDPISGHATLYWYRQILGQGPELLVQFQDESVVDDSQLPKDRFSAERLKGVDSTLKIQPAELGDSAMYLCASSLGTSGLLSYNEQFFGPGTRLTVL.

This clonotype was seen more than once but under ten times. The chain joins TRBV5-1 to TRBJ1-2; 7 nucleotides align to TRBD1. Germline CDR1 reads SGHRS; CDR2 reads YFSETQ. The CDR3 runs to 14 residues. V lost 0 bases, J lost 8 bases, and 7 bases stayed unmatched. DNA for the CDR3: TGCGCCAGCAGCTTGGCCGTGACAGGGTCCGGCTACACCTTC. Encoded protein: CASSLAVTGSGYTF.

The chain carries TRBV19 and TRBJ2-4; D gene uncertain. Germline CDR1 reads LNHDA; CDR2 reads SQIVND (reference sequence). V lost 6 bases and J 0 bases, leaving 12 bases between the germline ends. The CDR3 length is 15 residues. The CDR3 region has the DNA TGTGCCAGTAGCCCCTTGGATCTAGCCAAAAACATTCAGTACTTC. Its translation: CASSPLDLAKNIQYF.

This rearrangement joins TRBV7-9 to TRBJ1-5, with a tentative D call TRBD1 (5 bases). V was clipped by 5 bases and J by 5 bases, with 10 bases between them. This CDR3 region has 13 residues. Germline loops: CDR1 SEHNR, CDR2 FQNEAQ (reference sequence). In nucleotides, the CDR3 is TGTGCCAGCAGCCTAGACAGCGATCAGCCCCAGCATTTT. It encodes CASSLDSDQPQHF.

This clonotype was picked up a small number of times. This rearrangement joins TRBV7-2 to TRBJ1-2; the match to TRBD1 covers 10 bases. The ends lost 11 bases at V and 5 bases at J; junction bases unmatched: 11. CDR3 length equals 14 residues. Germline CDR1 and CDR2: SGHTA and FQGNSA. The chain's CDR3 is CASSFGQGEYGYTF. CDR3 in DNA: TGTGCCTCGAGCTTTGGACAGGGGGAATATGGCTACACCTTC.

This chain links TRBV5-1 with TRBJ2-7, with 13 nucleotides matching TRBD2. The J segment lost 7 bases and the V segment lost 0 bases, leaving 7 bases of the junction unmatched. This CDR3 is 16 amino acids long. Per germline, CDR1 SGHRS and CDR2 YFSETQ. The CDR3 bases are TGCGCCAGCAGCTTGGCTGTACTAGCGGGAGGGCGAGAGCAGTACTTC. Residues: CASSLAVLAGGREQYF.

Only a few counts were recorded for this clonotype. The V gene is TRBV19, the J gene TRBJ2-3; 7 bases agree with TRBD2. Trimming at V came to 4 bases and at J to 5 bases, leaving 0 bases not matched to a gene. CDR3 length: 12 residues. Germline loops: CDR1 LNHDA, CDR2 SQIVND (reference sequence). CDR3 sequence: CASSTGGDTQYF. Written as DNA, the CDR3 is TGTGCCAGTAGTACGGGGGGAGATACGCAGTATTTT.

The rearrangement links TRBV20-1 to TRBJ2-7; D ambiguous. Trimming left V 8 bases short and J 6 bases short, with 20 bases between. CDR3 length: 13 residues. Germline V gene sequence: CDR1 DFQATT, CDR2 SNEGSKA (reference sequence). The CDR3 sequence: CSTSRPAGTEQYF. The CDR3 DNA follows: TGCAGTACCTCCCGCCCTGCAGGCACCGAGCAGTACTTC.

This clonotype was counted between two and nine times. The CDR3, as DNA: TGTGCCAGCAGCCGCCGGGACCAAGAGCAGTTCTTC. It specifies CASSRRDQEQFF. V usage is TRBV7-2 and J usage is TRBJ2-1, with D perhaps TRBD1 or TRBD2 (5 bases each). The germline CDR1 and CDR2 sequences are SGHTA and FQGNSA. The CDR3 extends over 12 amino acids. V lost 5 bases and J lost 10, with 12 bases in between.

The chain links TRBV7-9 to TRBJ1-6; a weak D match, TRBD1 (5 bases). CDR3 length: 15 residues. The V end was cut by 3 bases, the J end by 7 bases, with 13 bases between. Germline V gene data show CDR1 as SEHNR and CDR2 as FQNEAQ (reference sequence). In DNA form, the CDR3 reads TGTGCCAGCAGCTTTGCCGCAGGGTACAATTCACCCCTCCACTTT. Encoded protein: CASSFAAGYNSPLHF.

This clonotype has a handful of counts. V gene TRBV11-2 combines with J gene TRBJ2-2; 9 positions match TRBD2. Germline lookup yields CDR1 SGHAT and CDR2 FQNNGV. The junction had 6 bases not matched to a gene; V was cut back by 3 bases and J by 7 bases. The CDR3 sequence is 15 residues long. CDR3 in DNA: TGTGCCAGCAGCTTTGTGACTAGCGGCATCGGGGAGCTGTTTTTT. This encodes CASSFVTSGIGELFF.

This clonotype was seen a handful of times. V and J are TRBV20-1 and TRBJ2-1; possibly TRBD2 for D (5 bases). In germline, CDR1 is DFQATT, CDR2 SNEGSKA (reference sequence). The CDR3 is 15 amino acids. The germline V and J ends were trimmed by 1 base and 2 bases, with 12 bases remaining between them. CDR3 in DNA: TGCAGTGCTAGAGTAATTGCGGGTGCCTACAATGAGCAGTTCTTC. Translated, it gives CSARVIAGAYNEQFF.

The chain is built from TRBV18 and TRBJ2-7; tentative D call: TRBD2 (5 bases). The CDR3 loop spans 16 amino acids. V was shortened by 0 bases and J by 6 bases, with 18 bases between the two germline ends. The germline gives CDR1 KGHSH, CDR2 LQKENI. The CDR3 is CASSPPWRPWTSEQYV. CDR3 in DNA: TGTGCCAGCTCACCACCGTGGAGGCCCTGGACCTCCGAGCAGTACGTC.

This sequence joins TRBV27 and TRBJ1-5, with 11 bases identical to TRBD1. Germline lookup yields CDR1 MNHEY and CDR2 SMNVEV (reference sequence). V gave up 6 bases and J gave up 3 bases; unmatched junction bases: 10. CDR3 length: 17 amino acids. The CDR3 is CASSGGQGAGNNQPQHF. CDR3 DNA: TGTGCCAGCAGCGGAGGACAGGGGGCAGGAAACAATCAGCCCCAGCATTTT.

The chain combines TRBV29-1 with TRBJ2-1; 11 nucleotides align to TRBD1. Trimming cost V 1 base and J 8 bases; bases outside gene matches: 7. The V gene's germline CDR1 is SQVTM and CDR2 ANQGSEA. The CDR3 spans 15 residues. As DNA, the CDR3 is TGCAGCGTTGAAGTCGCCGGACAGGGGGCGGATGAGCAGTTCTTC. This encodes CSVEVAGQGADEQFF.

The genes are TRBV29-1 and TRBJ2-7; 7 nucleotides agree with TRBD1. V gave up 3 bases and J gave up 4 bases; unmatched junction bases: 3. The CDR3 is 12 amino acids. The germline V gene has CDR1 SQVTM and CDR2 ANQGSEA. Written as DNA, the CDR3 is TGCAGCGTTGAGGGACAGAAATACGAGCAGTACTTC. This encodes CSVEGQKYEQYF.

This chain connects TRBV9 to TRBJ1-2; 7 bases are shared with TRBD1. V trimming: 4 bases; J trimming: 3 bases; junction bases outside the gene matches: 3. The germline V gene encodes CDR1 SGDLS and CDR2 YYNGEE. This CDR3 has 13 residues. DNA of the CDR3: TGTGCCAGCAGCCTACAGGGGCACTATGGCTACACCTTC. Protein sequence: CASSLQGHYGYTF.

The chain couples TRBV28 to TRBJ1-5, with D perhaps matching TRBD1 (5 bases). There are 14 residues in the CDR3. CDR1 is MDHEN, CDR2 SYDVKM, per germline. Trimming removed 6 bases from V and 0 bases from J, with 9 bases in between. Written as DNA, the CDR3 is TGTGCCAGCAGCCGACAGACTAGCAATCAGCCCCAGCATTTT. It codes for CASSRQTSNQPQHF.

This clonotype was recorded only once. The chain combines TRBV3-1 with TRBJ2-3; 11 bases are a match to TRBD2. Germline V gene data show CDR1 as LGHDT and CDR2 as YNNKEL (reference sequence). The CDR3 sequence is 16 residues long. The J segment lost 0 bases and the V segment lost 4 bases, leaving 3 bases of the junction unmatched. CDR3 protein: CASSRLAGSSTDTQYF. CDR3 coding DNA: TGTGCCAGCAGCCGACTAGCGGGATCTAGCACAGATACGCAGTATTTT.

This clonotype has just a few counts. The chain uses TRBV9 and TRBJ2-7; D ambiguous. The CDR3 is made up of 14 amino acids. The V end was cut by 2 bases, the J end by 3 bases, with 12 bases between. Germline V lookup: CDR1 SGDLS, CDR2 YYNGEE. The CDR3 sequence is CASSVQDLHYEQYV. The CDR3 DNA follows: TGTGCCAGCAGCGTCCAAGACCTGCACTACGAGCAGTACGTC.

V and J are TRBV20-1 and TRBJ1-6, with D possibly TRBD1 on 6 matching bases. The CDR3 is 12 residues long. Germline V CDR1 and CDR2: DFQATT, SNEGSKA (reference sequence). Between the trimmed V and J ends, which lost 4 bases and 8 bases, there was a span of 9 bases. The CDR3 DNA is TGCAGTGCTACGCGGACAGATTCACCCCTCCACTTT. The encoded protein is CSATRTDSPLHF.

This clonotype was counted only a few times. The chain employs TRBV25-1 and TRBJ2-7; the D is unclear. V was cut by 3 bases and J by 5 bases, with 14 bases left in between. Germline V gives CDR1 MGHDK, CDR2 SYGVNS. The CDR3 length is 14 residues. This CDR3 is CASSESGLRNEQYF. The CDR3 region has the DNA TGTGCCAGCAGTGAGTCGGGTCTAAGAAACGAGCAGTACTTC.

This clonotype was observed a handful of times. The chain recombines TRBV6-2 or TRBV6-3 with TRBJ2-2; no clear D. This CDR3 is 14 amino acids long. Germline CDR1 MNHEY, CDR2 SVGEGT. The V end lost 6 bases, the J end lost 5 bases, and 13 bases lay between the germline ends. CDR3 DNA sequence: TGTGCCAGCAGCCCCGGCCGGATTACCGGGGAGCTGTTTTTT. Protein sequence: CASSPGRITGELFF.

This clonotype was counted between two and nine times. The CDR3 DNA follows: TGTGCCAGCAGTTTAGTAGGGGGGCTCAATTCCAACGAGCAGTACTTC. Encoded protein: CASSLVGGLNSNEQYF. The chain couples TRBV12-3 or TRBV12-4 to TRBJ2-7, with D perhaps assigned TRBD1 or TRBD2 (6 bases each). The CDR3 has 16 residues. V gave up 1 base and J gave up 5 bases, with 18 bases separating them.